Sequencing of this T cell receptor beta chain was carried out in a study of beta chain features in type 1 diabetes. In total, each donor contributed a single heparinised blood draw that averaged around 100 mL. General study points: Patients with Type 1 diabetes showed moderately but significantly shorter TCRB CDR3s in all four CD4+ subsets.

Trimming removed 8 bases at V and 8 bases at J, with 13 bases between. The CDR3 extends over 13 amino acids. In germline, CDR1 is MNHEY, CDR2 SVGAGI. Every bit of the isolated RNA underwent reverse transcription, so sequencing read expressed TCRB transcripts. TCRdb keeps only in-frame clones here, not all; method: immunoSEQ multiplex PCR. The table lists about 640,000 clones, approximately 13% of them singletons. In this sample, this clone turned up once. Its antigen remains unidentified. This sample also contains other DNA sequences that code for the same CDR3. This sequence joins TRBV6-5 and TRBJ1-6, with D possibly matching TRBD1 (6 bases). The clonotype originates from a man in his thirties or forties with type 1 diabetes. The source material was naive CD4+ T cells from blood. Written as DNA, the CDR3 is TGTGCCAGCCGACCGGACAGATATTCACCCCTCCACTTT. Protein product: CASRPDRYSPLHF.